Below are 11 T cell receptor beta chains sequenced from a single sample in a study of blood T cell repertoires in COVID-19. Sequencing was performed with immunoSEQ multiplex PCR; in TCRdb, only in-frame clones are kept and a portion is missing. The sample lists about 400,000 clones, roughly 88% occurring once. The sequencing input was PBMCs or T cells enriched from blood (not recorded which). These receptors were obtained from a woman between 40 and 50 years old with acute COVID-19.

The V gene is TRBV27, the J gene TRBJ2-1, with TRBD2 matching 16 bases. From germline, CDR1 is MNHEY and CDR2 SMNVEV (reference sequence). The CDR3 spans 18 residues. The junction had 8 bases not matched to a gene; V was cut back by 5 bases and J by 4 bases. CDR3 loop: CASSTGLAGGPRYNEQFF. The CDR3 region has the DNA TGTGCCAGCAGTACGGGACTAGCGGGGGGGCCCCGATACAATGAGCAGTTCTTC.

The chain has TRBV7-2 and TRBJ1-2; possible D gene TRBD1, 5 bases. The CDR3 totals 15 residues. Germline V lookup: CDR1 SGHTA, CDR2 FQGNSA. The V and J ends lost 1 base and 1 base respectively, with 10 bases between them. CDR3 nucleotide sequence: TGTGCCAGCAGCTTAGAAGCAGGGAATAACTATGGCTACACCTTC. Amino acid sequence: CASSLEAGNNYGYTF.

This chain links TRBV5-1 with TRBJ1-4, with D maybe TRBD1 (5 bases). This CDR3 comprises 15 residues. CDR1 is SGHRS and CDR2 is YFSETQ in the germline V gene. The ends were cut back, 4 bases at V and 3 bases at J, with 13 bases in the middle. The chain's CDR3 is CASSPLDRPNEKLFF. The CDR3, as DNA: TGCGCCAGCAGCCCCTTAGACAGACCTAATGAAAAACTGTTTTTT.

The genes are TRBV27 and TRBJ2-5, with D tentatively TRBD1 (5 bases). The CDR3 is 13 residues long. In germline, CDR1 is MNHEY, CDR2 SMNVEV (reference sequence). Trimming removed 1 base from V and 12 bases from J, with 15 bases in between. CDR3 DNA: TGTGCCAGCAGTTTATTAGCCCAGGGTACAAAGTACTTC. Translation: CASSLLAQGTKYF.

This clone was counted a single time. This chain links TRBV23-1 with TRBJ1-2; TRBD1 might be the D (5 bases). TRBV23-1 is placed among ORFs of uncertain function. The germline V and J ends were trimmed by 0 bases and 6 bases, with 14 bases remaining between them. The CDR3 length is 15 residues. CDR3 nucleotide sequence: TGCGCCAGCAGTCAATCTCAACAGGCAGGTCATGGCTACACCTTC. Its protein product is CASSQSQQAGHGYTF.

The genes are TRBV3-1 (or the pseudogene TRBV3-2) and TRBJ1-1; 10 bases agree with TRBD1. This CDR3 comprises 15 residues. The germline V gene has CDR1 LGHDT and CDR2 YNNKEL (reference sequence). Unmatched junction bases numbered 9, after V lost 4 bases and J lost 7 bases. CDR3 sequence: CASSLLAGTGDEAFF. In DNA form, the CDR3 reads TGTGCCAGCAGCCTACTCGCCGGGACAGGGGATGAAGCTTTCTTT.

This rearrangement joins TRBV11-2 to TRBJ1-1; D ambiguous. The CDR3 has 14 residues. V was clipped by 1 base and J by 2 bases, with 8 bases between them. Germline CDR1 and CDR2: SGHAT and FQNNGV. The CDR3 sequence is CASSLGGANTEAFF. The DNA of the CDR3 is TGTGCCAGCAGCTTAGGCGGAGCCAACACTGAAGCTTTCTTT.

This sequence joins TRBV5-1 and TRBJ2-1, with 15 bases fitting TRBD2. V was pared by 3 bases and J by 7 bases, with 23 bases of the junction left unmatched. Germline V gene sequence: CDR1 SGHRS, CDR2 YFSETQ. The CDR3 has 22 amino acids. This CDR3 is CASSWRTMWTSGGAIQRNEQFF. For the CDR3, the DNA is TGCGCCAGCAGCTGGAGAACAATGTGGACTAGCGGGGGGGCCATTCAAAGGAATGAGCAGTTCTTC.

The V and J genes are TRBV19 and TRBJ2-3; possible D gene TRBD1, 5 bases. V lost 7 bases, J lost 3 bases, and 14 bases lay in between. The CDR3 is 14 residues long. Germline CDR1 and CDR2: LNHDA and SQIVND (reference sequence). As DNA, the CDR3 is TGTGCCAGTACCATGGTGGGGCGAACAGATACGCAGTATTTT. Translation gives CASTMVGRTDTQYF.

V is TRBV19 and J is TRBJ1-5; 9 nucleotides align to TRBD1. Germline V lookup: CDR1 LNHDA, CDR2 SQIVND (reference sequence). The CDR3 contains 14 residues. V trimming: 3 bases; J trimming: 7 bases; junction bases outside the gene matches: 4. The CDR3 DNA follows: TGTGCCAGTAGTATGGGACAGGGAAGACAGCCCCAGCATTTT. This encodes CASSMGQGRQPQHF.

The chain combines TRBV18 with TRBJ1-1; no clear D gene. This CDR3 has 13 amino acids. The germline V gene encodes CDR1 KGHSH and CDR2 LQKENI. V dropped 8 bases and J dropped 0 bases, with 10 bases sitting between them. The CDR3 loop reads CASAGGLNTEAFF. Here the CDR3 DNA reads TGTGCCAGCGCAGGAGGTTTGAACACTGAAGCTTTCTTT.